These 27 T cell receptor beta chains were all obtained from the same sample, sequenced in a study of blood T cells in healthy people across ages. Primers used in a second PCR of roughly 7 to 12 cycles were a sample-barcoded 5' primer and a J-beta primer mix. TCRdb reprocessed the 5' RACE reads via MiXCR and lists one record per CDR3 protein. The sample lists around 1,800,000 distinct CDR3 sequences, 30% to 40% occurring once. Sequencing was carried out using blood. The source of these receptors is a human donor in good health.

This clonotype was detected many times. CDR3 in amino acids: CASRRGRGSSGANVLTF. The CDR3 region has the DNA TGTGCCAGCCGTAGAGGCCGGGGGAGCTCTGGGGCCAACGTCCTGACTTTC. J is TRBJ2-6 and V is TRBV6-6; maybe TRBD2 (6 bases). This CDR3 has 17 residues. V lost 8 bases and J lost 0, with 17 bases in between. The V gene's germline CDR1 is MNHNY and CDR2 SVGAGI (reference sequence).

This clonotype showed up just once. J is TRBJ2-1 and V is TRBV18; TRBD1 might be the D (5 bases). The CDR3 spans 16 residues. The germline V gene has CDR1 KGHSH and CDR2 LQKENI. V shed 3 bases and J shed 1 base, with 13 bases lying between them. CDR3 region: CASSPWGSGSYNEQFF. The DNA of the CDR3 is TGTGCCAGCTCACCGTGGGGCTCGGGTTCCTACAATGAGCAGTTCTTC.

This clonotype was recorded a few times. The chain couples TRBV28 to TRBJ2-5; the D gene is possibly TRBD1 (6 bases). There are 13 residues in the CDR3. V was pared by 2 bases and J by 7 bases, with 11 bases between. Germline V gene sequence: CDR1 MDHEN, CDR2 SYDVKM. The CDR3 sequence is CASSLRTEGTQYF. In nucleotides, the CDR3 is TGTGCCAGCAGTTTACGGACAGAGGGGACCCAGTACTTC.

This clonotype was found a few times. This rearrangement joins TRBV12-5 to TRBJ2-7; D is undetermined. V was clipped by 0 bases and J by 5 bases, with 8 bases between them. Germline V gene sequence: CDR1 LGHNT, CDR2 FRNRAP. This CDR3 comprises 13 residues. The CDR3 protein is CASGLVMWDEQYF. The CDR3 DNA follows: TGTGCTAGTGGTTTGGTAATGTGGGACGAGCAGTACTTC.

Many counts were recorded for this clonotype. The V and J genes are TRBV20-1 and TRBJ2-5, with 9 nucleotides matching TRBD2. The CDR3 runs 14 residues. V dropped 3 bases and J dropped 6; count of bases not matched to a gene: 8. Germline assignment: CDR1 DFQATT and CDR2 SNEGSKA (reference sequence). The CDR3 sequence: CSASRGGGAKTQYF. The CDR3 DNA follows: TGCAGTGCTAGTCGTGGCGGGGGGGCAAAGACCCAGTACTTC.

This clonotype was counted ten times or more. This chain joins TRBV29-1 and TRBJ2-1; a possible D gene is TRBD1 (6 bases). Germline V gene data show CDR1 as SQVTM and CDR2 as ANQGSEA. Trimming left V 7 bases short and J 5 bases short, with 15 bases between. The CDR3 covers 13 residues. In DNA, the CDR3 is TGCAGCGCCGAGAGGGGGTTTGACAATGAGCAGTTCTTC. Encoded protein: CSAERGFDNEQFF.

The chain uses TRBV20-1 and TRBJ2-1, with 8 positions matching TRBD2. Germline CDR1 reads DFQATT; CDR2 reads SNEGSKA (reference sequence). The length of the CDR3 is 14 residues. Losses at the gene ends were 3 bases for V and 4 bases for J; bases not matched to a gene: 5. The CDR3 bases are TGCAGTGCTAGGGTGACTAGCGCATACAATGAGCAGTTCTTC. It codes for CSARVTSAYNEQFF.

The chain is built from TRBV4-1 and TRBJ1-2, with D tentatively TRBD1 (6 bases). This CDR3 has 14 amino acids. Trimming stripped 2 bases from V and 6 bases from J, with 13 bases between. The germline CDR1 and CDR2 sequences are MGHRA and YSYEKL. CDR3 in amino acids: CASSQMEGDDGYTF. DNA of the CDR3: TGCGCCAGCAGCCAAATGGAGGGGGACGATGGCTACACCTTC.

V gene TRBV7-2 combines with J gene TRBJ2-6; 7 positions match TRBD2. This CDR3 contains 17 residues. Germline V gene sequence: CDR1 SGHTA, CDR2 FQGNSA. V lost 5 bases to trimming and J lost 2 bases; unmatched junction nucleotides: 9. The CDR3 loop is CASSLSGDDTGANVLTF. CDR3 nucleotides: TGTGCCAGCAGCCTCAGCGGGGACGATACTGGGGCCAACGTCCTGACTTTC.

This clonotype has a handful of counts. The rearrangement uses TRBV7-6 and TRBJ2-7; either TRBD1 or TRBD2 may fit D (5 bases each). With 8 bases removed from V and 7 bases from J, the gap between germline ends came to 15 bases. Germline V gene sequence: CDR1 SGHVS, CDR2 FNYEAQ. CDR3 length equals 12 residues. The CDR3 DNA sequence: TGTGCCAGCCGAGGGACGGCGCTTGAGCAGTACTTC. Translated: CASRGTALEQYF. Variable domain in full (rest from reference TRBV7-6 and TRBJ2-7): GAGVSQSPRYKVTKRGQDVALRCDPISGHVSLYWYRQALGQGPEFLTYFNYEAQQDKSGLPNDRFSAERPEGSISTLTIQRTEQRDSAMYRCASRGTALEQYFGPGTRLTVT.

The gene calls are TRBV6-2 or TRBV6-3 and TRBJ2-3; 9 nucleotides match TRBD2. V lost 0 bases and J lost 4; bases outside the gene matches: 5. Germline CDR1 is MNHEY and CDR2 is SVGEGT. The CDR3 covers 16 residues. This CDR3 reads CASSYSLIAGADTQYF. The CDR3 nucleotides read TGTGCCAGCAGTTACTCCCTGATAGCGGGAGCAGATACGCAGTATTTT.

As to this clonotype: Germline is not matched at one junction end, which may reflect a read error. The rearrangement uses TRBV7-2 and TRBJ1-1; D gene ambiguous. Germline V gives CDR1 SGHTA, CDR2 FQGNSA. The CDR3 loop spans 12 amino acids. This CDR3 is CASSSGNSEAFF. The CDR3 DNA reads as TGTGCCAGCAGCTCCGGGAACTCTGAAGCTTTCTTT.

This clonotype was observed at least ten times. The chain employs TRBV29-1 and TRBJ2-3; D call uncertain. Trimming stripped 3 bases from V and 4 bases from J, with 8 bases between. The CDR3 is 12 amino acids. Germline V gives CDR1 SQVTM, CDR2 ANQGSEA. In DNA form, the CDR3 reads TGCAGCGTTGAGGGAATGGCAGATACGCAGTATTTT. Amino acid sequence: CSVEGMADTQYF.

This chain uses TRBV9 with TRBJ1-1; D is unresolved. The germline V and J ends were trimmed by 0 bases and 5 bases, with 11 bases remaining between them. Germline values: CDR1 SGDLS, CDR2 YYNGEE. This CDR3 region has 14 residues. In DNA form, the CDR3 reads TGTGCCAGCAGCGTAGCCCGGGCCCAAACTGAAGCTTTCTTT. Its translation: CASSVARAQTEAFF.

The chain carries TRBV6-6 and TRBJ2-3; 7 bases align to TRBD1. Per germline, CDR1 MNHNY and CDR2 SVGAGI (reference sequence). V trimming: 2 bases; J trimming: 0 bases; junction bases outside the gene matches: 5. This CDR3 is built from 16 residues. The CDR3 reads CASSYRPGQSTDTQYF. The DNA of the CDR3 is TGTGCCAGCAGTTACCGACCGGGACAGAGCACAGATACGCAGTATTTT.

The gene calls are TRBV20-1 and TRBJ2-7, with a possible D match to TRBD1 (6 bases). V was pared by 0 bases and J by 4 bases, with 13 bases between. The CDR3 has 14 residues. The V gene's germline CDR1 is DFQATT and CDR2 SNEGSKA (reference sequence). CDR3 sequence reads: CSARDPRTVYEQYF. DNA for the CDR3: TGCAGTGCTAGAGACCCTAGGACAGTTTACGAGCAGTACTTC.

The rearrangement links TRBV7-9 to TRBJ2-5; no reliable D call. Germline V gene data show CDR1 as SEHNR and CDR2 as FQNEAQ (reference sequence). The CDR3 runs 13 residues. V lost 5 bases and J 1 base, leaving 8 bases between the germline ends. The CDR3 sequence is CASSVYGQETQYF. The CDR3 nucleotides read TGTGCCAGCAGCGTATATGGCCAAGAGACCCAGTACTTC.

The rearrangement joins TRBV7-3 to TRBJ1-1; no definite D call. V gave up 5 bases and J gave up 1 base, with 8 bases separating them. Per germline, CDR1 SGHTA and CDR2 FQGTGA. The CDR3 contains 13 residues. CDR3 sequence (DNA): TGTGCCAGCAGCCCCATCCCGAACACTGAAGCTTTCTTT. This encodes CASSPIPNTEAFF.

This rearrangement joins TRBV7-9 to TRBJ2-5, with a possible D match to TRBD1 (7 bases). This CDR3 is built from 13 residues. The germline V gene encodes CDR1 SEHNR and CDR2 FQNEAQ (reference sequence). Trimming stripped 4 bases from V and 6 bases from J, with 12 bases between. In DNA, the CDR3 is TGTGCCAGCAGCTCGACAGGGAGGAAGACCCAGTACTTC. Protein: CASSSTGRKTQYF.

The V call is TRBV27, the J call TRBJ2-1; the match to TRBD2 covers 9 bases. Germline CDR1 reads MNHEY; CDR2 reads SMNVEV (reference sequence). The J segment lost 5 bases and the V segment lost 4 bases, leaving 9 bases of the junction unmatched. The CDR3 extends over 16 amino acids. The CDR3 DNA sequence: TGTGCCAGCAGTTCGCGGGGGGGGATAGGAAACAATGAGCAGTTCTTC. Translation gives CASSSRGGIGNNEQFF.

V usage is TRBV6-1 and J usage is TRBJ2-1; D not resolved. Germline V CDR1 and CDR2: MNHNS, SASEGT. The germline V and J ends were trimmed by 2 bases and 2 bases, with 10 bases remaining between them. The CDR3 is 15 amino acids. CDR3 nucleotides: TGTGCCAGCAGTGAATCCAGGTACCCCTACAATGAGCAGTTCTTC. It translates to CASSESRYPYNEQFF.

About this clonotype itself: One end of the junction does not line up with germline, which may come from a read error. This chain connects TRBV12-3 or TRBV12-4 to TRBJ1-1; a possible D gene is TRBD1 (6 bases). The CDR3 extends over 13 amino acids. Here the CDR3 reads CAGSVERGRKAFF. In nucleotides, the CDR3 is TGTGCCGGCAGCGTGGAAAGGGGGAGGAAAGCTTTCTTT.

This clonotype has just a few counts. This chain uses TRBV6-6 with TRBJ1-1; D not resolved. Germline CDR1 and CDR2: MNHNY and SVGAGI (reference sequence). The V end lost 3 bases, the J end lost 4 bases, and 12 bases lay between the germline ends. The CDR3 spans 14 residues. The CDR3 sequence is CASSYDSRGTEAFF. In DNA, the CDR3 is TGTGCCAGCAGTTATGATAGCCGGGGCACTGAAGCTTTCTTT.

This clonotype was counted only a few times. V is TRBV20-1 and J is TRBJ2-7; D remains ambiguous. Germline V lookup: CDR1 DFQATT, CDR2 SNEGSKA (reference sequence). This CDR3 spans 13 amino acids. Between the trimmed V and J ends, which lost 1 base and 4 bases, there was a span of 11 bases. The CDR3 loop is CSARASRWYEQYF. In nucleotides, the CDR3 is TGCAGTGCTAGAGCGTCCCGTTGGTACGAGCAGTACTTC.

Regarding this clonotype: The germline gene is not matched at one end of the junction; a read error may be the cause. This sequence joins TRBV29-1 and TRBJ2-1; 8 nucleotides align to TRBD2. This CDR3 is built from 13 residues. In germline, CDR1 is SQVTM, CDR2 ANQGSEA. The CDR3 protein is CSDSGVAYNGQFF. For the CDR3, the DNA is TGCAGCGATAGCGGGGTAGCCTACAATGGGCAGTTCTTC.

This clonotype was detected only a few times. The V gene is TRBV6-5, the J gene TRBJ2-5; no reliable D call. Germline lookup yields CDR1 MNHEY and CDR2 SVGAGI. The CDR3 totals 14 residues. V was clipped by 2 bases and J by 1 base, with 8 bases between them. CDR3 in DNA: TGTGCCAGCAGTTACGGGCAGGTCCAAGAGACCCAGTACTTC. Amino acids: CASSYGQVQETQYF.

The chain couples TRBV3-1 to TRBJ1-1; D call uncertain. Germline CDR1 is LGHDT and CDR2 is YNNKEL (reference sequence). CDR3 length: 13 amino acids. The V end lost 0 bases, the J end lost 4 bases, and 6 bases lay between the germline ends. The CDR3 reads CASSQDLITEAFF. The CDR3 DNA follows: TGTGCCAGCAGCCAAGATTTGATCACTGAAGCTTTCTTT. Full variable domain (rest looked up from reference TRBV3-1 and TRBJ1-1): DTAVSQTPKYLVTQMGNDKSIKCEQNLGHDTMYWYKQDSKKFLKIMFSYNNKELIINETVPNRFSPKSPDKAHLNLHINSLELGDSAVYFCASSQDLITEAFFGQGTRLTVV.